These T cell receptor beta chains were read from a single sample in a study of T-cell reconstitution after alpha-beta-depleted transplantation in children. MiXCR, run by TCRdb on the PCR reads, gives a single entry per CDR3 protein. The profile shows approximately 430,000 distinct CDR3 sequences, around 15% of them singletons. The input for sequencing was PBMCs, mostly from graft donor cells, taken 360 days after TCRalphabeta/CD19-depleted stem cell transplant. Source of these receptors: a boy younger than two who had a stem cell transplant for Wiskott-Aldrich syndrome, so the T cells may come from the graft donor. Each CDR3 is given with its conserved first and last residue. The D gene is left open where the match is weak. Expanded clones get a size class; other rows say once, few or many, or leave the size out.

d_call: .
clone_size: .
j_call: TRBJ2-7
v_call: TRBV10-3
cdr3_nt: TGTGCCATCAGTGAGCCGAGACAGGGAGGCTACGAGCAGTACTTC
cdr3_aa: CAISEPRQGGYEQYF

d_call: .
clone_size: few
j_call: TRBJ2-5
v_call: TRBV12-3/TRBV12-4
cdr3_nt: TGTGCCAGCACCTGGGACCCCACAGAGACCCAGTACTTC
cdr3_aa: CASTWDPTETQYF

d_call: .
clone_size: few
j_call: TRBJ1-2
v_call: TRBV12-3/TRBV12-4
cdr3_nt: TGTGCCAGCAGTCTGCTTGTCAAACGGGACTATGGCTACACCTTC
cdr3_aa: CASSLLVKRDYGYTF

d_call: TRBD1
clone_size: few
j_call: TRBJ2-7
v_call: TRBV28
cdr3_nt: TGTGCCAGCAGTCCGACAGGGACCAGAGAGCAGTACTTC
cdr3_aa: CASSPTGTREQYF

d_call: .
clone_size: few
j_call: TRBJ2-7
v_call: TRBV6-6
cdr3_nt: TGTGCCAGCAGTTACGGCGGCACCTACGAGCAGTACTTC
cdr3_aa: CASSYGGTYEQYF

d_call: .
clone_size: .
j_call: TRBJ2-7
v_call: TRBV6-1
cdr3_nt: TGTGCCAGCAGTGCAGGGGTCGGCTCCTACGAGCAGTACTTC
cdr3_aa: CASSAGVGSYEQYF

d_call: .
clone_size: few
j_call: TRBJ1-1
v_call: TRBV28
cdr3_nt: TGTGCCAGCAGAGCAACCGCGGACACTGAAGCTTTCTTT
cdr3_aa: CASRATADTEAFF

d_call: .
clone_size: few
j_call: TRBJ2-1
v_call: TRBV9
cdr3_nt: TGTGCCAGCAGCGTAAATGAAGGGGGCAATGGGAGGAATGAGCAGTTCTTC
cdr3_aa: CASSVNEGGNGRNEQFF

d_call: TRBD2
clone_size: .
j_call: TRBJ2-7
v_call: TRBV18
cdr3_nt: TGTGCCAGCTCACCATGGGCTAGCGGGAACTACGAGCAGTACTTC
cdr3_aa: CASSPWASGNYEQYF

d_call: .
clone_size: few
j_call: TRBJ1-1
v_call: TRBV7-2
cdr3_nt: TGTGCCAGCACCCCACCGGCAGCTTACACTGAAGCTTTCTTT
cdr3_aa: CASTPPAAYTEAFF

d_call: TRBD1
clone_size: few
j_call: TRBJ2-7
v_call: TRBV20-1
cdr3_nt: TGCAGTGCTAGTACTTCCGGGACAGTTTATTACGAGCAGTACTTC
cdr3_aa: CSASTSGTVYYEQYF

d_call: TRBD1
clone_size: few
j_call: TRBJ2-7
v_call: TRBV5-1
cdr3_nt: TGCGCCAGCAGCTTGAAAAACAGGGGTTGGGTCTACGAGCAGTACTTC
cdr3_aa: CASSLKNRGWVYEQYF

d_call: TRBD1
clone_size: few
j_call: TRBJ2-1
v_call: TRBV29-1
cdr3_nt: TGCAGCGTCGCCGACAGGGGGCCCTTTCTTTCCTACAATGAGCAGTTCTTC
cdr3_aa: CSVADRGPFLSYNEQFF

d_call: .
clone_size: .
j_call: TRBJ2-4
v_call: TRBV5-1
cdr3_nt: TGCGCCAGCCGAGGGGGGATAGCCAAAAACATTCAGTACTTC
cdr3_aa: CASRGGIAKNIQYF

d_call: .
clone_size: few
j_call: TRBJ2-7
v_call: TRBV12-3/TRBV12-4
cdr3_nt: TGTGCCAGCAGTTTGAACGTTATAATTGAGAGGGGTCGAAGCTCCTACGAGCAGTACTTC
cdr3_aa: CASSLNVIIERGRSSYEQYF

d_call: .
clone_size: .
j_call: TRBJ1-1
v_call: TRBV29-1
cdr3_nt: TGCAGCGTCCCACAGATTCCAAACACTGAAGCTTTCTTT
cdr3_aa: CSVPQIPNTEAFF

d_call: TRBD2
clone_size: .
j_call: TRBJ2-1
v_call: TRBV5-1
cdr3_nt: TGCGCCAGCAGGGGGACTAAGATAAATGAGCAGTTCTTC
cdr3_aa: CASRGTKINEQFF

d_call: .
clone_size: .
j_call: TRBJ1-1
v_call: TRBV20-1
cdr3_nt: TGCAGTGCTAGGCGGGACATGTACACTGAAGCTTTCTTT
cdr3_aa: CSARRDMYTEAFF

d_call: .
clone_size: few
j_call: TRBJ2-3
v_call: TRBV20-1
cdr3_nt: TGCAGTGCTACCGTCCTAGGTGGGGGATACACAGATACGCAGTATTTT
cdr3_aa: CSATVLGGGYTDTQYF

d_call: .
clone_size: few
j_call: TRBJ2-7
v_call: TRBV29-1
cdr3_nt: TGCAGCGTTGAACGGGGCCCACCCTACGAGCAGTACTTC
cdr3_aa: CSVERGPPYEQYF

d_call: .
clone_size: .
j_call: TRBJ2-1
v_call: TRBV7-9
cdr3_nt: TGTGCCAGCAGCCCTAGAGGGGTCCGAGGTAATGAGCAGTTCTTC
cdr3_aa: CASSPRGVRGNEQFF

d_call: .
clone_size: .
j_call: TRBJ2-2
v_call: TRBV11-2
cdr3_nt: TGTGCCAGCAGCTACCTCTTAGGGGGACGGAACACCGGGGAGCTGTTTTTT
cdr3_aa: CASSYLLGGRNTGELFF

d_call: .
clone_size: .
j_call: TRBJ2-7
v_call: TRBV9
cdr3_nt: TGTGCCAGCAGCCCCTCTCCCCTTCCCTTCAAGGGCGGAGGCTACGAGCAGTACTTC
cdr3_aa: CASSPSPLPFKGGGYEQYF

d_call: TRBD2
clone_size: .
j_call: TRBJ2-3
v_call: TRBV11-2
cdr3_nt: TGTGCCAGCAGCTTATTGGTACTAGCGGGGGGGGTCACAGATACGCAGTATTTT
cdr3_aa: CASSLLVLAGGVTDTQYF